The clone carrying this TCR beta chain occurred a few times. What it recognizes is unknown. The data are from a study of beta chain features in type 1 diabetes. Overall study findings and caveats: In these data, an HLA type influence on TCRB rearrangement remained unresolved. Patients with type 1 diabetes showed fewer VDJ junction insertions and more deletions. Among patients with Type 1 diabetes, TCRB CDR3s were moderately but significantly shorter in every one of the four CD4+ subsets.

Expressed TCRB transcripts were sequenced because the entire RNA isolate underwent reverse transcription. Method: immunoSEQ multiplex PCR; TCRdb's copy keeps in-frame clones and lacks some. The sample holds just over 600,000 clones, roughly 16% seen once. The receptor's source is a man younger than 35 in good health. The source material was naive CD4+ T cells from blood.

CDR3 residues: CASSLGGTGDNEQFF. DNA for the CDR3: TGTGCCAGCAGCTTGGGGGGGACAGGGGACAATGAGCAGTTCTTC. This chain uses TRBV5-4 with TRBJ2-1, with TRBD1 matching 10 bases. CDR1 SGHNT and CDR2 YYREEE come from the germline V gene (reference sequence). The CDR3 is 15 residues long. The J segment lost 5 bases and the V segment lost 0 bases, leaving 2 bases of the junction unmatched.